The entry that follows covers one T cell receptor (beta chain) sequence. This clonotype was picked up many times. Its antigen remains unidentified. Per-base qualities were not stored, and no clone one base away is much larger. This specimen comes from a study of tumor-infiltrating lymphocytes in primary liver carcinoma (dated by TCRdb to the late 2010s). Notes on the research overall: Of the five patients (three men and two women, aged 30 to 69 years), four had hepatocellular carcinoma and one had combined HCC and intrahepatic cholangiocarcinoma. Technical replicate repertoires showed high reproducibility, with mean shared-clone rates about 0.88 and correlation coefficients above 0.95. A total of 35 or so specimens from 5 patients, comprising 25 or so tumor regions, 5 adjacent noncancerous liver tissues and 5 peripheral blood samples, were covered by TCRbeta repertoire sequencing. The five patients had tumors of stage T1-T3 N0M0, with maximum diameters ranging from about 4 to 11 cm. Roughly 3.5 to 8 million productive TCRbeta reads were obtained per sample, and no significant difference in read depth was found between tissue types. TCRbeta repertoire sequencing, expression microarrays and whole-exome sequencing were combined in the study across five regions of each liver tumor, with adjacent normal tissue and blood also included. The 25 or so tumor region samples were profiled with Agilent mRNA microarrays so that TCRbeta repertoire diversity could be related to the local molecular phenotype. Paper-wide results and their limitations: Consistent with antigen-driven expansion, pairs of tumor regions showed higher repertoire overlap (mean roughly 35%) than either tumor-adjacent pairs (approximately 17%) or tumor-blood pairs (roughly 15%). The study included only a few patients, and the authors note findings should be validated in a larger study. Just about 7-25% of top clones turned up in all five regions of a tumor, which suggests spatial heterogeneity among tumor-infiltrating T cells. Because the samples were bulk and unsorted, CD4+ and CD8+ T cell repertoires could not be compared. Because sequencing covered only the TCR beta chain and unpaired alpha chains were not captured, true repertoire diversity is likely underestimated. Compared with blood, tumors had a significantly larger share of the repertoire taken up by the top 250 clones (p = 0.039).

Total RNA and DNA were co-extracted without cell sorting from approximately 20-30 mg of bulk tissue using the AllPrep DNA/RNA mini kit. Surgical resection was performed in China between November 2015 and 2016 on about five patients with histopathologically diagnosed primary liver carcinoma. At the time of sampling, the patients had chronic HBV infection and had not received any treatment. Each tumor was sampled at five spatially separated regions: the superior, inferior, left-lateral and right-lateral poles and the tumor centre. More than 85% viable tumor cells were found by histology in every tumor sample. Fresh tumor and adjacent tissue pieces were bisected, with one half stored in RNAlater at -80 degrees C and the other half sent for histology. A constant-region primer and ProtoScript II reverse transcriptase were used to reverse-transcribe TCRbeta-specific cDNA from roughly 0.55 ug total RNA. Construction of the TCRbeta libraries relied on three nested rounds of multiplex PCR, following a slightly modified ARM-PCR procedure. Sample barcodes and Illumina adapters were attached in a final 25-cycle PCR using Deep VentR polymerase. Before sequencing, amplicons between 200 and 500 bp were purified from gel using a QIAquick gel extraction kit. The TCRbeta amplicons were sequenced with 250-bp paired-end reads on an Illumina HiSeq 2500. Per the source publication's procedure: Trimmomatic v0.33 was used to quality-trim the reads, and FLASH v1.2.11 was used to merge paired reads so that full CDR3 sequences could be recovered. V, D and J germline segments were assigned to the rearranged TCRbeta sequences using MiGEC v1.2.1b. Clonotype statistics and Shannon-Wiener diversity indices were calculated with VDJtools v1.0.0. Except for diversity analysis, only each sample's 250 most abundant clonotypes were used in subsequent analyses to reduce sampling bias. The public reads were reanalyzed by TCRdb: fastp trimming at Q25, MiXCR alignment, in-frame beta chains only. Rows with a matching CDR3 protein are joined into one entry that keeps the most common DNA and genes. TCRdb's processing, not the authors', yielded these V and J calls. For this sample there are 90,000 to 100,000 distinct CDR3 sequences; more than 65% appear just once. The ten largest clones capture approximately 10% of the sample.

The receptor was derived from a woman between 55 and 75 years old with primary liver carcinoma and hepatitis B virus infection. Sequencing used liver tumor tissue from sampling region 5. This specimen's cell subset or site label, interpreted: tumor region T5, tumor centre.

The DNA sequence follows: TGCAGCGTAACGACAGGCCTCGCAAGAGAGACCCAGTACTTC. Protein translation: CSVTTGLARETQYF. The receptor chain draws on TRBV29-1 and TRBJ2-5; the D segment could be TRBD1, given 6 matching bases. Trimming at the junction amounts to 6 bases on V and 4 bases on J, and the germline ends lie 18 bases apart. Including the terminal cysteine and phenylalanine, the CDR3 comprises 14 residues. Here the CDR3 DNA is all that survives: 42 bases in frame from base 1. Via the germline V gene, CDR1 is SQVTM and CDR2 ANQGSEA.